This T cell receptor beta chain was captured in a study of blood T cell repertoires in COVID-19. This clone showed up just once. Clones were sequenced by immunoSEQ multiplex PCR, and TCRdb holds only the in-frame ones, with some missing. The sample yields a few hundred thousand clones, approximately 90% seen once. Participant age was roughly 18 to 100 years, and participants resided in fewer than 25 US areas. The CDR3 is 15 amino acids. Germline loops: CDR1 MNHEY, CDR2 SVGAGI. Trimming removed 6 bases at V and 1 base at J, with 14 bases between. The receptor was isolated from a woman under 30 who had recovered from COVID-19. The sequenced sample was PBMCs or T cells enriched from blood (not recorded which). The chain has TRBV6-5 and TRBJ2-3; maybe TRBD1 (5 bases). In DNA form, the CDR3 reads TGTGCCAGCAGAACTCCAGGGCCCGGCACAGATACGCAGTATTTT. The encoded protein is CASRTPGPGTDTQYF.